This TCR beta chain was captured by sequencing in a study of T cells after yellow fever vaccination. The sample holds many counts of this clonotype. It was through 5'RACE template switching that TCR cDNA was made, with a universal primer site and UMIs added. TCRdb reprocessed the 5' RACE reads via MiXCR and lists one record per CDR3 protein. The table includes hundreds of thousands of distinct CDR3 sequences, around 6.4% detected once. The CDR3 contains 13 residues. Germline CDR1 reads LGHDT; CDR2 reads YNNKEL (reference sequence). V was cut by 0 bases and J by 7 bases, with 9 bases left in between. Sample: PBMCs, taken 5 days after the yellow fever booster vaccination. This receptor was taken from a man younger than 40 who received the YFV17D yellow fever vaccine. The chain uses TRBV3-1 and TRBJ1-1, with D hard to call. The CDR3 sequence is CASSQEVTGEAFF. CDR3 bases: TGTGCCAGCAGCCAAGAGGTTACGGGTGAAGCTTTCTTT.